The next 26 T cell receptor beta chains were all read from a single sample in a study of blood T cell repertoires in COVID-19. The protocol was immunoSEQ multiplex PCR, while the TCRdb copy is restricted to in-frame clones and leaves out a portion. The data show about 80,000 clones, about 86% seen once. Sequenced material: peripheral blood. The receptor source for this set is a woman aged 80 or over with acute or convalescent COVID-19.

This chain joins TRBV10-2 and TRBJ2-7, with 8 bases aligning to TRBD2. The CDR3 is 13 amino acids. CDR1 WSHSY and CDR2 SAAADI come from the germline V gene. V lost 8 bases, J lost 5 bases, and 8 bases stayed unmatched. This CDR3 is CASAQREYNEQYF. The CDR3 region has the DNA TGCGCCAGCGCTCAGCGGGAGTACAACGAGCAGTACTTC.

The V gene is TRBV19, the J gene TRBJ2-1; TRBD2 matches at 11 bases. Losses at the gene ends were 5 bases for V and 4 bases for J; bases not matched to a gene: 7. This CDR3 is built from 16 residues. From germline, CDR1 is LNHDA and CDR2 SQIVND (reference sequence). The CDR3 nucleotides are TGTGCCAGTAGTGGAAGACTAGCGGGAATGTACAATGAGCAGTTCTTC. As protein: CASSGRLAGMYNEQFF.

This rearrangement joins TRBV21-1 to TRBJ2-7; TRBD1 reflects the table's D call only, with no check against the DNA. TRBV21-1 is shown as a pseudogene. CDR3 size: 13 residues. The CDR3 here is CASSTARGCEQYF. DNA for the CDR3: TGTGCCAGCAGCACAGCAAGGGGTTGCGAGCAGTACTTC.

The chain has TRBV4-2 and TRBJ2-5; the match to TRBD2 covers 12 bases. Germline-derived CDR1 and CDR2 are LGHNA and YNFKEQ. Germline trimming cut 1 base from V and 3 bases from J; bases unmatched to any gene: 3. This CDR3 region has 16 residues. CDR3 region: CASSQGRLAGEETQYF. The CDR3 DNA is TGTGCCAGCAGCCAAGGCCGACTAGCGGGGGAAGAGACCCAGTACTTC.

The rearrangement joins TRBV13 to TRBJ1-1; 9 bases are a match to TRBD1. The germline gives CDR1 PRHDT, CDR2 FYEKMQ (reference sequence). CDR3 size: 14 residues. J lost 5 bases, V lost 5 bases, and 6 bases had no gene match. CDR3 sequence: CASSPRDRATEAFF. CDR3 DNA: TGTGCCAGCAGCCCGCGGGACAGGGCGACTGAAGCTTTCTTT.

As to this clone: The junction shows a germline mismatch at one end, possibly a read error. This chain uses TRBV7-7 with TRBJ1-1; D is unresolved. This CDR3 is built from 13 residues. The V gene's germline CDR1 is SSHAT and CDR2 FNYEAQ (reference sequence). This CDR3 is CASSERELTEAFF. CDR3 nucleotide sequence: TGTGCTAGCAGCGAGCGGGAGCTCACTGAAGCTTTCTTT.

The chain recombines TRBV7-2 with TRBJ2-3; a possible D gene is TRBD2 (6 bases). The CDR3 has 15 amino acids. Trimming took 2 bases from V and 5 from J, leaving 14 bases between them. In germline, CDR1 is SGHTA, CDR2 FQGNSA. The CDR3 reads CASSLSGGAGDTQYF. The CDR3 DNA sequence: TGTGCCAGCAGCTTAAGTGGCGGGGCGGGAGATACGCAGTATTTT.

This chain joins TRBV5-1 and TRBJ2-3, with 11 bases identical to TRBD2. V lost 0 bases and J lost 4; bases outside the gene matches: 4. Germline V gene lookup returns CDR1 SGHRS and CDR2 YFSETQ. This CDR3 has 16 amino acids. The DNA of the CDR3 is TGCGCCAGCAGCTTGGCCGTGACTAGCGGGGCAGATACGCAGTATTTT. Translation gives CASSLAVTSGADTQYF. The full variable domain, in which reference TRBV5-1 and TRBJ2-3 provide the parts outside the CDR3, is KAGVTQTPRYLIKTRGQQVTLSCSPISGHRSVSWYQQTPGQGLQFLFEYFSETQRNKGNFPGRFSGRQFSNSRSEMNVSTLELGDSALYLCASSLAVTSGADTQYFGPGTRLTVL.

The chain carries TRBV5-4 and TRBJ2-3, with D tentatively TRBD1 (5 bases). V gave up 2 bases and J gave up 3 bases, with 13 bases separating them. This CDR3 spans 15 amino acids. The germline CDR1 and CDR2 sequences are SGHNT and YYREEE (reference sequence). CDR3 amino acids: CASSLGGAGTDTQYF. CDR3 nucleotide sequence: TGTGCCAGCAGCTTAGGTGGGGCTGGGACAGATACGCAGTATTTT.

CDR3 bases: TGTGCCAGCAGCTTAGATCCCTCGGGGTTCACTGAAGCTTTCTTT. Translating it yields CASSLDPSGFTEAFF. The chain links TRBV11-2 to TRBJ1-1, with D unresolved. Looked up from germline, CDR1 is SGHAT and CDR2 is FQNNGV. This CDR3 spans 15 amino acids. V shed 0 bases and J shed 4 bases, with 12 bases lying between them.

The CDR3 here is CASNRDTDTQYF. CDR3 sequence (DNA): TGTGCCAGCAACAGGGATACAGATACGCAGTATTTT. The V and J genes are TRBV7-9 and TRBJ2-3, with D possibly matching TRBD1 (6 bases). CDR3 length: 12 residues. The V gene lost 7 bases and the J gene lost 3 bases, with 8 bases spanning the gap. Germline lookup yields CDR1 SEHNR and CDR2 FQNEAQ (reference sequence). Full variable domain (rest looked up from reference TRBV7-9 and TRBJ2-3): DTGVSQNPRHKITKRGQNVTFRCDPISEHNRLYWYRQTLGQGPEFLTYFQNEAQLEKSRLLSDRFSAERPKGSFSTLEIQRTEQGDSAMYLCASNRDTDTQYFGPGTRLTVL.

This chain connects TRBV6-1 to TRBJ2-2, with D perhaps TRBD1 (6 bases). V lost 4 bases and J lost 0, with 12 bases in between. Germline assignment: CDR1 MNHNS and CDR2 SASEGT. CDR3 size: 16 residues. The CDR3 DNA reads as TGTGCCAGCAGTGCCCGAAGGACAGCGAACACCGGGGAGCTGTTTTTT. Translating gives CASSARRTANTGELFF.

This rearrangement joins TRBV3-1 (or the pseudogene TRBV3-2) to TRBJ2-1; 9 bases align to TRBD2. CDR1 and CDR2 from the germline V gene are LGHDT and YNNKEL (reference sequence). With V trimmed by 4 bases and J by 5 bases, 6 bases remained unmatched. CDR3 size: 15 residues. This CDR3 is CASSRPGTSHNEQFF. The CDR3 region has the DNA TGTGCCAGCAGCCGTCCCGGGACTAGCCACAATGAGCAGTTCTTC.

The chain couples TRBV6-2 or TRBV6-3 to TRBJ2-7; 7 bases align to TRBD2. The germline V gene has CDR1 MNHEY and CDR2 SVGEGT. V shed 5 bases, J shed 9 bases, and the junction held 13 bases outside the gene matches. The CDR3 contains 14 residues. The CDR3 sequence: CASSKTGTTLRQYF. Here the CDR3 DNA reads TGTGCCAGCAGTAAAACCGGGACTACTCTTCGGCAGTACTTC.

V gene TRBV19 combines with J gene TRBJ1-3, with D unclear. The CDR3 totals 15 residues. The V end was cut by 0 bases, the J end by 4 bases, with 10 bases between. The germline V gene encodes CDR1 LNHDA and CDR2 SQIVND (reference sequence). The CDR3 sequence: CASSIERGGGNTIYF. The DNA of the CDR3 is TGTGCCAGTAGTATAGAGAGAGGTGGAGGAAACACCATATATTTT.

The genes are TRBV30 and TRBJ2-2; 7 bases map to TRBD1. The CDR3 is made up of 16 amino acids. With V trimmed by 4 bases and J by 3 bases, 11 bases remained unmatched. Germline CDR1 is GTSNPN and CDR2 is SVGIG (reference sequence). CDR3 amino acids: CAWKLNKGQHTGELFF. CDR3 bases: TGTGCCTGGAAACTTAATAAGGGACAGCACACCGGGGAGCTGTTTTTT.

For the CDR3, the DNA is TGTGCCAGCATGATTCAAGGGACAATGAACACCGGGGAGCTGTTTTTT. It yields the protein CASMIQGTMNTGELFF. V usage is TRBV7-9 and J usage is TRBJ2-2; a weak D match, TRBD1 (6 bases). The CDR3 is 16 amino acids. With 7 bases removed from V and 1 base from J, the gap between germline ends came to 16 bases. Per germline, CDR1 SEHNR and CDR2 FQNEAQ (reference sequence).

This rearrangement joins TRBV20-1 to TRBJ2-7; D gene uncertain. CDR1 is DFQATT, CDR2 SNEGSKA, per germline (reference sequence). V was trimmed by 6 bases and J by 9 bases, leaving 15 bases between them. The CDR3 consists of 11 residues. Here the CDR3 reads CSAPFEVGQYF. The CDR3 DNA reads as TGCAGTGCCCCCTTCGAGGTGGGGCAGTACTTC.

V and J are TRBV19 and TRBJ1-2, with D hard to call. The CDR3 is made up of 15 amino acids. Per germline, CDR1 LNHDA and CDR2 SQIVND (reference sequence). The V end was cut by 3 bases, the J end by 3 bases, with 14 bases between. CDR3 region: CASSIRRDRHYGYTF. The CDR3 region has the DNA TGTGCCAGTAGTATCCGGAGGGATAGACACTATGGCTACACCTTC. Supplemented by reference TRBV19 and TRBJ1-2, the full variable domain reads DGGITQSPKYLFRKEGQNVTLSCEQNLNHDAMYWYRQDPGQGLRLIYYSQIVNDFQKGDIAEGYSVSREKKESFPLTVTSAQKNPTAFYLCASSIRRDRHYGYTFGSGTRLTVV.

The chain has TRBV14 and TRBJ1-2; a weak D match, TRBD1 (5 bases). Trimming took off 0 bases at V and 6 bases at J, with 8 bases between the two ends. Per germline, CDR1 SGHDN and CDR2 FVKESK. The CDR3 has 13 amino acids. The CDR3: CASSQDLGDGYTF. DNA of the CDR3: TGTGCCAGCAGCCAAGATTTAGGGGATGGCTACACCTTC.

The chain uses TRBV4-2 and TRBJ1-1; D gene unclear. Trimming removed 0 bases at V and 6 bases at J, with 11 bases between. Germline CDR1 and CDR2: LGHNA and YNFKEQ. There are 14 residues in the CDR3. The CDR3 spells CASSQEIRGSEAFF. CDR3 DNA: TGTGCCAGCAGCCAAGAGATCCGCGGGTCTGAAGCTTTCTTT.

The V call is TRBV2, the J call TRBJ1-1; D is undetermined. Trimming took 4 bases from V and 2 from J, leaving 11 bases between them. The CDR3 spans 14 residues. CDR1 and CDR2 (germline): SNHLY, FYNNEI. In DNA form, the CDR3 reads TGTGCCAGCAGTGTGGAGGGATTAAACACTGAAGCTTTCTTT. It codes for CASSVEGLNTEAFF.

This clone was seen a few times. The chain has TRBV3-1 (or the pseudogene TRBV3-2) and TRBJ1-5; weak D call: TRBD1 (5 bases). Trimming left V 0 bases short and J 4 bases short, with 7 bases between. The CDR3 totals 14 residues. CDR1 is LGHDT, CDR2 YNNKEL, per germline (reference sequence). The CDR3 nucleotides read TGTGCCAGCAGCCAAGATGGGGGGAATCAGCCCCAGCATTTT. Protein product: CASSQDGGNQPQHF.

This chain uses TRBV4-3 with TRBJ1-2; a possible D gene is TRBD1 (6 bases). The CDR3 length is 12 residues. V lost 3 bases and J 8 bases, leaving 10 bases between the germline ends. Looked up from germline, CDR1 is LGHNA and CDR2 is YSLEER. CDR3 loop: CASSHDDRGYTF. CDR3 in DNA: TGCGCCAGCAGCCACGACGACAGGGGCTACACCTTC.

The V gene is TRBV6-2 or TRBV6-3, the J gene TRBJ1-2; 7 nucleotides agree with TRBD1. CDR3 length equals 13 residues. The germline V gene has CDR1 MNHEY and CDR2 SVGEGT. Trimming cost V 5 bases and J 4 bases; bases outside gene matches: 4. CDR3 sequence: CASSPDRFYGYTF. The CDR3 coding sequence is TGTGCCAGCAGTCCGGACAGGTTCTATGGCTACACCTTC.

This clone was counted a single time. The chain links TRBV9 to TRBJ1-2; 8 bases are a match to TRBD1. Per germline, CDR1 SGDLS and CDR2 YYNGEE. This CDR3 comprises 15 residues. V dropped 3 bases and J dropped 8; count of bases not matched to a gene: 12. This CDR3 reads CASSGETGAPGGYTF. In nucleotides, the CDR3 is TGTGCCAGCAGCGGCGAGACAGGGGCCCCCGGAGGCTACACCTTC.